The rows below give T cell receptor beta chains drawn from one sample of a study of read filtering for tumor transcriptome and immune sequencing. TCRdb re-analysed the reads in MiXCR, keeping a single row per CDR3 protein. The sample records some 120,000 distinct CDR3 sequences, about an eighth being singletons. Material: a population of CD138-negative cells sorted from bone marrow. The receptors here all came from a donor at least 40 years old with multiple myeloma. Both conserved end residues are part of each CDR3. The D gene is left open where the match is weak. Rows give clone size only sometimes, using once, few, many, or a class for an expanded clone.

size: many; J: TRBJ2-3; V: TRBV20-1; D: NA; DNA: TGCAGTGCCAGCCCGGGTGGGAGAGATACGCAGTATTTT; CDR3: CSASPGGRDTQYF
size: many; J: TRBJ2-5; V: TRBV12-3/TRBV12-4; D: NA; DNA: TGTGCCAGCAGTTCTGATGGACAGACCCAAGAGACCCAGTACTTC; CDR3: CASSSDGQTQETQYF
size: NA; J: TRBJ1-3; V: TRBV4-2; D: NA; DNA: TGTGCCAGCAGCCAAGTTGGGGGGGAGGCTGGAAACACCATATATTTT; CDR3: CASSQVGGEAGNTIYF
size: many; J: TRBJ2-2; V: TRBV10-3; D: TRBD1; DNA: TGTGCCATCGGGCGCGGAATGGGACAGGGCAACACCGGGGAGCTGTTTTTT; CDR3: CAIGRGMGQGNTGELFF
size: many; J: TRBJ2-5; V: TRBV9; D: TRBD2; DNA: TGTGCCAGCAGCGTAGCTTCTAGCGGGGCACAAGAGACCCAGTACTTC; CDR3: CASSVASSGAQETQYF
size: few; J: TRBJ2-1; V: TRBV14; D: NA; DNA: TGTGCCAGCAGCCAAGATGTGGTCCTAAACAATGAGCAGTTCTTC; CDR3: CASSQDVVLNNEQFF
size: many; J: TRBJ2-5; V: TRBV28; D: NA; DNA: TGTGCCAGCAGTAAGGGTACACGGAAAGAGACCCAGTACTTC; CDR3: CASSKGTRKETQYF
size: NA; J: TRBJ1-3; V: TRBV28; D: NA; DNA: TGTGCCAGCAGCCTAAGACAGGATGGCCCGAGCTCTGGAAACACCATATATTTT; CDR3: CASSLRQDGPSSGNTIYF
size: NA; J: TRBJ2-4; V: TRBV5-5; D: TRBD1; DNA: TGTGCCAGCAGCTTGGGGGACAGGGTCTGGGAAAACATTCAGTACTTC; CDR3: CASSLGDRVWENIQYF
size: many; J: TRBJ2-1; V: TRBV20-1; D: NA; DNA: TGCAGTGCTAGGTACAGAAGCAACAATGAGCAGTTCTTC; CDR3: CSARYRSNNEQFF
size: NA; J: TRBJ2-2; V: TRBV7-2; D: NA; DNA: TGTGCCAGCAGCTTAGTTTCGAACACCGGGGAGCTGTTTTTT; CDR3: CASSLVSNTGELFF
size: many; J: TRBJ2-2; V: TRBV20-1; D: TRBD2; DNA: TGCAGTGCTTCCGGGACTAGCGGGGGGGGCACCGGGGAGCTGTTTTTT; CDR3: CSASGTSGGGTGELFF
size: many; J: TRBJ2-1; V: TRBV6-2/TRBV6-3; D: NA; DNA: TGTGCCAGCAGTTACACGGACGGTTACAATGAGCAGTTCTTC; CDR3: CASSYTDGYNEQFF